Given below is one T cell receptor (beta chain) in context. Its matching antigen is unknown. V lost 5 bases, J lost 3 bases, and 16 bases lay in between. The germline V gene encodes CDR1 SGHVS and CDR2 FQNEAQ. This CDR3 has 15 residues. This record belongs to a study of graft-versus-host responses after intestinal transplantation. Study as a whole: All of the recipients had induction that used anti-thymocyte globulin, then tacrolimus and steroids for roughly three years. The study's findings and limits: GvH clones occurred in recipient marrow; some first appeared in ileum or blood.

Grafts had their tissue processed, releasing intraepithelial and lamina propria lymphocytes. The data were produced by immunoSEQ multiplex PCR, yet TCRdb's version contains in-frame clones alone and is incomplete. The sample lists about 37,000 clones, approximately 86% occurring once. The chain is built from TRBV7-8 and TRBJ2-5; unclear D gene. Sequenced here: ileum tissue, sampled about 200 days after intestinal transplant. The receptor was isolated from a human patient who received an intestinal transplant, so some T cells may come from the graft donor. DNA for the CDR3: TGTGCCAGCAGCCACCCCCAGGAACATAAAGAGACCCAGTACTTC. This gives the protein CASSHPQEHKETQYF.